One sample yielded the 13 T cell receptor beta chains listed below, sequenced in a study of CD8+ T cells in alopecia areata. RNA extraction was followed by reverse transcription into cDNA, which acted as the sequencing template. The protocol was immunoSEQ multiplex PCR, while the TCRdb copy is restricted to in-frame clones and leaves out a portion. The sample contains 220,000 or so clones, around 62% of which appear only once. Sequenced here: CD4+ T cells sorted from blood, sampled at week 0. These receptors originate from a human donor with alopecia areata.

This clone came up a few times. The CDR3 here is CATSRLAGGMGNEQFF. CDR3 coding DNA: TGTGCCACCAGCCGCTTAGCGGGAGGGATGGGCAATGAGCAGTTCTTC. The V and J genes are TRBV15 and TRBJ2-1, with 11 bases fitting TRBD2. CDR1 and CDR2 (germline): LNHNV, YYDKDF (reference sequence). V lost 5 bases, J lost 6 bases, and 9 bases stayed unmatched. The CDR3 runs to 16 residues.

J is TRBJ2-3 and V is TRBV9; 10 positions match TRBD2. Germline lookup yields CDR1 SGDLS and CDR2 YYNGEE. The J segment lost 1 base and the V segment lost 3 bases, leaving 5 bases of the junction unmatched. CDR3 size: 16 residues. The CDR3 here is CASSALAGVGTDTQYF. The CDR3, as DNA: TGTGCCAGCAGCGCCCTAGCGGGAGTCGGCACAGATACGCAGTATTTT. Using reference TRBV9 and TRBJ2-3 for the parts outside the CDR3, the full variable domain is DSGVTQTPKHLITATGQRVTLRCSPRSGDLSVYWYQQSLDQGLQFLIQYYNGEERAKGNILERFSAQQFPDLHSELNLSSLELGDSALYFCASSALAGVGTDTQYFGPGTRLTVL.

This clone was detected only a few times. This chain links TRBV18 with TRBJ2-5; D is undetermined. The CDR3 consists of 11 residues. Per the germline V gene, CDR1 is KGHSH and CDR2 is LQKENI. Trimming took off 5 bases at V and 3 bases at J, with 4 bases between the two ends. The DNA of the CDR3 is TGTGCCAGCTCAGCTAAAGAGACCCAGTACTTC. Translation: CASSAKETQYF. The whole variable domain, filled in from reference TRBV18 and TRBJ2-5, reads NAGVMQNPRHLVRRRGQEARLRCSPMKGHSHVYWYRQLPEEGLKFMVYLQKENIIDESGMPKERFSAEFPKEGPSILRIQQVVRGDSAAYFCASSAKETQYFGPGTRLLVL.

The J gene is TRBJ1-3, the V gene TRBV7-8, with no clear D. The V gene lost 3 bases and the J gene lost 0 bases, with 18 bases spanning the gap. The CDR3 runs 18 residues. The germline gives CDR1 SGHVS, CDR2 FQNEAQ. The CDR3 here is CASSLTRVWEYSGNTIYF. The CDR3 region has the DNA TGTGCCAGCAGCTTGACCCGCGTCTGGGAATACTCTGGAAACACCATATATTTT.

This clone was seen only a few times. The CDR3 DNA sequence: TGCGCCAGCAGTCAATCGCAGGGGAGGAAGTTCTTC. It encodes CASSQSQGRKFF. V is TRBV23-1 and J is TRBJ2-1; D is possibly TRBD1 or TRBD2 (6 bases each). TRBV23-1 carries the ORF label, with uncertain function. There are 12 residues in the CDR3. Trimming cost V 0 bases and J 14 bases, with 11 bases left between them.

This clone was observed a few times. V and J are TRBV7-9 and TRBJ2-1; TRBD2 matches at 9 bases. The CDR3 extends over 15 amino acids. The germline V gene has CDR1 SEHNR and CDR2 FQNEAQ (reference sequence). The V and J ends lost 5 bases and 4 bases, in that order; junction bases with no gene match: 6. In DNA form, the CDR3 reads TGTGCCAGCAGCAATAGGACTAGCGTATACAATGAGCAGTTCTTC. Residues: CASSNRTSVYNEQFF.

The sample holds one count of this clone. This chain connects TRBV7-7 to TRBJ2-5; D is undetermined. Trimming pared 3 bases from V and 4 bases from J, leaving 15 bases between. This CDR3 has 15 amino acids. CDR1 is SSHAT and CDR2 is FNYEAQ in the germline V gene (reference sequence). The chain's CDR3 is CASSLNSGIGETQYF. The CDR3 nucleotides read TGTGCCAGCAGCTTGAATTCTGGGATCGGAGAGACCCAGTACTTC.

This clone came up a few times. The chain uses TRBV4-1 and TRBJ1-2, with D hard to call. Deletions cut 4 bases from V and 5 bases from J, with 14 bases between. The CDR3 sequence is 14 residues long. Looked up from germline, CDR1 is MGHRA and CDR2 is YSYEKL. The CDR3 DNA reads as TGCGCCAGCAGCCTCCAAGTAGTAGGTTATGGCTACACCTTC. Its translation: CASSLQVVGYGYTF.

This clone was counted a few times. This sequence joins TRBV5-1 and TRBJ2-5, with 12 positions matching TRBD2. The ends lost 0 bases at V and 1 base at J; junction bases unmatched: 1. CDR1 is SGHRS, CDR2 YFSETQ, per germline. This CDR3 is built from 16 residues. CDR3 sequence (DNA): TGCGCCAGCAGCTTGGGGACTAGCGGGGTCCAAGAGACCCAGTACTTC. Protein sequence: CASSLGTSGVQETQYF.

The J gene is TRBJ2-5, the V gene TRBV9; 13 bases fit TRBD2. With 3 bases clipped from V and 0 bases from J, the junction kept 5 bases outside the gene matches. CDR3 length equals 17 residues. CDR1 is SGDLS, CDR2 YYNGEE, per germline. For the CDR3, the DNA is TGTGCCAGCAGCGAAAGGGGACTAGCGGGATACCAAGAGACCCAGTACTTC. Protein sequence: CASSERGLAGYQETQYF.

The chain has TRBV14 and TRBJ2-3; a weak D match, TRBD2 (6 bases). There are 14 residues in the CDR3. The germline V gene has CDR1 SGHDN and CDR2 FVKESK. V lost 6 bases and J 0 bases, leaving 10 bases between the germline ends. The CDR3 coding sequence is TGTGCCAGCAGTTTGGGGACTAGCACAGATACGCAGTATTTT. Translation: CASSLGTSTDTQYF.

The gene calls are TRBV29-1 and TRBJ2-2; D gene ambiguous. The germline V gene encodes CDR1 SQVTM and CDR2 ANQGSEA. The length of the CDR3 is 13 residues. Trimming removed 2 bases from V and 1 base from J, with 5 bases in between. The CDR3 here is CSVEYKNTGELFF. Here the CDR3 DNA reads TGCAGCGTTGAATACAAGAACACCGGGGAGCTGTTTTTT.

V is TRBV11-2 and J is TRBJ2-7, with 14 bases matching TRBD2. Per germline, CDR1 SGHAT and CDR2 FQNNGV. Losses at the gene ends were 1 base for V and 2 bases for J; bases not matched to a gene: 4. The CDR3 extends over 17 amino acids. The CDR3 protein is CASSLVVTSGRAYEQYF. The CDR3 DNA reads TGTGCCAGCAGCTTAGTCGTGACTAGCGGGAGGGCCTACGAGCAGTACTTC.